Listed below are T cell receptor beta chains from one sample, sequenced in a study of blood T cell repertoires in COVID-19. Using immunoSEQ multiplex PCR, the repertoire was profiled, and TCRdb retains in-frame clones only, with some absent. The sample holds about 180,000 clones; under 90% are singletons and the top ten take about 7%. The sample consisted of peripheral blood. The receptors here all came from a human donor in a cohort sampled during active COVID-19. Both conserved end residues are part of each CDR3. A D gene is named only where the DNA matches it firmly. Clone size is stated in some rows and not others, as once, few, many or a class when expanded.

clone size | J gene | V gene | D gene | CDR3 protein | CDR3 DNA
- | TRBJ2-3 | TRBV5-6 | - | CASSLWASDRTDTQYF | TGTGCCAGCAGCTTGTGGGCTAGCGATAGGACAGATACGCAGTATTTT
- | TRBJ1-1 | TRBV19 | - | CASSALTGGNTEAFF | TGTGCCAGTAGTGCCTTGACAGGAGGTAACACTGAAGCTTTCTTT
- | TRBJ2-7 | TRBV9 | TRBD1 | CASSPGQGFYEQYF | TGTGCCAGCAGCCCAGGACAGGGTTTCTACGAGCAGTACTTC
few | TRBJ2-1 | TRBV6-6 | - | CASRQGTYNEQFF | TGTGCCAGCAGACAGGGAACCTACAATGAGCAGTTCTTC
- | TRBJ2-1 | TRBV5-1 | - | CASGRTGGDNEQFF | TGCGCCAGCGGCCGGACGGGGGGCGACAATGAGCAGTTCTTC
- | TRBJ2-3 | TRBV4-1 | - | CASSLGPPGGGTDTQYF | TGCGCCAGCAGCCTGGGGCCCCCGGGTGGGGGCACAGATACGCAGTATTTT
- | TRBJ1-2 | TRBV6-6 | - | CASSYSNANYGYTF | TGTGCCAGCAGTTACTCGAACGCGAACTATGGCTACACCTTC
- | TRBJ2-6 | TRBV24-1 | - | CATSGPLGGGANVLTF | TGTGCCACCAGTGGACCATTGGGGGGTGGGGCCAACGTCCTGACTTTC
- | TRBJ1-2 | TRBV4-1 | TRBD1 | CASSHGPGTENVGYTF | TGCGCCAGCAGCCACGGTCCCGGGACAGAAAATGTTGGCTACACCTTC
- | TRBJ2-5 | TRBV3-1/TRBV3-2 | TRBD1 | CASSRDRGQETQYF | TGTGCCAGCAGCCGGGACAGGGGCCAAGAGACCCAGTACTTC
- | TRBJ2-1 | TRBV9 | - | CASSGPSSSYNEQFF | TGTGCCAGCAGCGGGCCATCTAGCTCCTACAATGAGCAGTTCTTC
- | TRBJ1-5 | TRBV7-5 | - | CVRSCPRTGGGQPQHF | TGTGTCAGAAGCTGCCCTAGGACAGGGGGCGGACAGCCCCAGCATTTT
- | TRBJ2-7 | TRBV19 | TRBD2 | CASTPGGAYEQYF | TGTGCCAGTACCCCGGGGGGGGCCTACGAGCAGTACTTC
- | TRBJ2-1 | TRBV9 | TRBD2 | CASSATSGGYNEQFF | TGTGCCAGCAGCGCCACTAGCGGGGGGTACAATGAGCAGTTCTTC
- | TRBJ2-7 | TRBV5-1 | TRBD1 | CASSLAGTGDIYEQYF | TGCGCCAGCAGCTTGGCGGGGACAGGGGATATCTACGAGCAGTACTTC
- | TRBJ2-1 | TRBV3-1/TRBV3-2 | - | CASSQDNAGLEQFF | TGTGCCAGCAGCCAAGATAATGCGGGGTTGGAGCAGTTCTTC
- | TRBJ1-1 | TRBV30 | - | CAWDQGLTNTEAFF | TGTGCCTGGGATCAGGGGTTGACGAACACTGAAGCTTTCTTT
- | TRBJ2-7 | TRBV19 | TRBD1 | CASSPRDRVEQYF | TGTGCCAGTAGTCCCCGGGACAGGGTCGAGCAGTACTTC
- | TRBJ2-5 | TRBV4-1 | - | CASSQDNSEETQYF | TGCGCCAGCAGCCAAGATAACTCCGAAGAGACCCAGTACTTC
- | TRBJ2-2 | TRBV5-6 | TRBD2 | CASSSGLAGDTGELFF | TGTGCCAGCAGCTCGGGACTAGCGGGAGACACCGGGGAGCTGTTTTTT
- | TRBJ2-3 | TRBV5-1 | TRBD1 | CASSFGQGTDTQYF | TGCGCCAGCAGCTTCGGACAGGGCACAGATACGCAGTATTTT
- | TRBJ2-7 | TRBV28 | - | CASVPGEGLTYEQYF | TGTGCCAGCGTTCCCGGCGAGGGTTTGACCTACGAGCAGTACTTC
- | TRBJ2-1 | TRBV2 | TRBD1 | CASSDRTGQYNEQFF | TGTGCCAGCAGCGACCGAACGGGACAGTACAATGAGCAGTTCTTC
- | TRBJ1-3 | TRBV11-2 | - | CASSLGGGVGNTIYF | TGTGCCAGCAGCTTAGGAGGAGGCGTGGGAAACACCATATATTTT
- | TRBJ2-1 | TRBV7-7 | - | CASSLARTAYNEQFF | TGTGCTAGCAGCTTAGCCCGGACAGCCTACAATGAGCAGTTCTTC
- | TRBJ1-1 | TRBV7-9 | TRBD1 | CASSTSTGITEAFF | TGTGCCAGCAGCACATCGACAGGGATCACTGAAGCTTTCTTT
- | TRBJ2-1 | TRBV11-3 | - | CASSGFSDGEQFF | TGTGCCAGCAGCGGGTTTAGCGACGGTGAGCAGTTCTTC